The next 15 T cell receptor beta chains were all read from a single sample in a study of T cell responses to AZD1222 COVID-19 vaccine (dated by TCRdb to 2020 to 2023). The sample's time point label is to be understood as: baseline before first vaccination. Library prep was done by the immunoSEQ multiplex PCR assay. This is the immuneACCESS table as TCRdb keeps it, with only in-frame sequences that have V and J called. A part of the clones is gone; compared with another copy, unresolved V genes explain less than half, and the rest is unexplained. The sample records roughly 67,000 clones, about three quarters of which are singletons. Around an eighth of the sample comes from the top ten. The sample here was peripheral blood, taken on day 0 of AZD1222 vaccination. These receptors were collected from an adult in good health.

The chain uses TRBV7-9 and TRBJ2-3; D could derive from TRBD1 or TRBD2 (6 bases each). The CDR3 is made up of 19 amino acids. Germline V gene sequence: CDR1 SEHNR, CDR2 FQNEAQ (reference sequence). V lost 5 bases, J lost 2 bases, and 26 bases lay in between. This CDR3 reads CASSPPSRGPEDFTDTQYF. The CDR3 bases are TGTGCCAGCAGCCCACCAAGCCGGGGGCCTGAAGACTTCACAGATACGCAGTATTTT.

The chain employs TRBV30 and TRBJ1-6, with D perhaps matching TRBD1 (5 bases). V lost 7 bases to trimming and J lost 6 bases, with 19 bases between them. The CDR3 runs 15 residues. Germline loops: CDR1 GTSNPN, CDR2 SVGIG (reference sequence). CDR3 nucleotides: TGTGCCTCGTTATACCAGGGTTGGGGTAATTCACCCCTCCACTTT. Amino acids: CASLYQGWGNSPLHF.

The chain links TRBV4-3 to TRBJ2-7, with 7 bases lining up with TRBD1. This CDR3 comprises 17 residues. Losses at the gene ends were 0 bases for V and 7 bases for J; bases not matched to a gene: 15. Germline CDR1 LGHNA, CDR2 YSLEER. CDR3 bases: TGCGCCAGCAGCCAAGATCGGCTGCCCGGGACAGCAGGGGAGCAGTACTTC. It encodes CASSQDRLPGTAGEQYF.

The table lists this clone with a count of one. At one of its ends the junction is not consistent with the germline gene, which may arise from a read error. J is TRBJ2-1 and V is TRBV19, with 12 bases matching TRBD2. Germline loops: CDR1 LNHDA, CDR2 SQIVND (reference sequence). The CDR3 extends over 16 amino acids. This CDR3 is CASSFGLAGRYSEQFF. CDR3 nucleotide sequence: TGTGCCAGTAGCTTTGGACTAGCGGGGCGGTACAGTGAGCAGTTCTTC. Drawing the rest from reference TRBV19 and TRBJ2-1, the complete variable domain is DGGITQSPKYLFRKEGQNVTLSCEQNLNHDAMYWYRQDPGQGLRLIYYSQIVNDFQKGDIAEGYSVSREKKESFPLTVTSAQKNPTAFYLCASSFGLAGRYSEQFFGPGTRLTVL.

A single count supports this clone. The rearrangement links TRBV19 to TRBJ2-7; D is unresolved. The germline gives CDR1 LNHDA, CDR2 SQIVND (reference sequence). CDR3 length equals 13 residues. Trimming took 5 bases from V and 0 from J, leaving 8 bases between them. This CDR3 reads CASSLGLSYEQYF. DNA of the CDR3: TGTGCCAGTAGTCTTGGCCTCTCCTACGAGCAGTACTTC.

This clone was observed a few times. The genes are TRBV7-9 and TRBJ1-2, with TRBD1 as a possible D gene (5 bases). Trimming stripped 5 bases from V and 2 bases from J, with 12 bases between. The CDR3 loop spans 14 amino acids. Germline V lookup: CDR1 SEHNR, CDR2 FQNEAQ (reference sequence). The CDR3 loop reads CASSLGLLNYGYTF. The CDR3 region has the DNA TGTGCCAGCAGCCTGGGACTCCTGAACTATGGCTACACCTTC. The complete variable domain, with remaining parts taken from reference TRBV7-9 and TRBJ1-2, reads DTGVSQNPRHKITKRGQNVTFRCDPISEHNRLYWYRQTLGQGPEFLTYFQNEAQLEKSRLLSDRFSAERPKGSFSTLEIQRTEQGDSAMYLCASSLGLLNYGYTFGSGTRLTVV.

The chain joins TRBV7-8 to TRBJ1-5; D might be TRBD1 (5 bases). Germline V gene sequence: CDR1 SGHVS, CDR2 FQNEAQ. V was pared by 5 bases and J by 3 bases, with 14 bases between. The CDR3 sequence is 15 residues long. The CDR3 DNA sequence: TGTGCCAGCAGCCCACAGGAGTTGGCCAATCAGCCCCAGCATTTT. Its translation is CASSPQELANQPQHF.

This chain links TRBV5-6 with TRBJ1-5; no firm D call. The germline V and J ends were trimmed by 4 bases and 2 bases, with 13 bases remaining between them. Germline CDR1 SGHDT, CDR2 YYEEEE. This CDR3 has 15 residues. The CDR3, as DNA: TGTGCCAGCAGCCCATCACCGCGGGGCAATCAGCCCCAGCATTTT. Translated: CASSPSPRGNQPQHF.

The chain recombines TRBV29-1 with TRBJ1-2; 9 positions match TRBD1. The CDR3 is 14 amino acids. CDR1 SQVTM and CDR2 ANQGSEA come from the germline V gene. V was pared by 4 bases and J by 8 bases, with 11 bases of the junction left unmatched. CDR3 loop: CSVVPGTGQIGYTF. DNA of the CDR3: TGCAGCGTTGTTCCCGGGACAGGGCAGATAGGCTACACCTTC.

The chain joins TRBV28 to TRBJ2-7; perhaps TRBD1 as D (6 bases). This CDR3 spans 16 amino acids. Germline CDR1 and CDR2: MDHEN and SYDVKM. The germline V and J ends were trimmed by 2 bases and 4 bases, with 18 bases remaining between them. The CDR3 region is CASSLRTGSGSYEQYF. The CDR3 DNA is TGTGCCAGCAGTTTACGAACAGGGTCGGGGAGTTACGAGCAGTACTTC.

CDR3 nucleotide sequence: TGTGCCAGCAGCTTAATGGCGGGGGGGCCGTACGAGCAGTACTTC. Its protein is CASSLMAGGPYEQYF. The rearrangement joins TRBV7-8 to TRBJ2-7, with 9 bases matching TRBD2. V gave up 2 bases and J gave up 4 bases; unmatched junction bases: 6. The CDR3 totals 15 residues. Germline values: CDR1 SGHVS, CDR2 FQNEAQ.

This clone was counted between two and nine times. CDR3 residues: CASSHTETGFSGNTIYF. The CDR3 bases are TGTGCCAGCAGCCACACGGAGACAGGTTTCTCTGGAAACACCATATATTTT. This chain connects TRBV3-1 (or the pseudogene TRBV3-2) to TRBJ1-3, with D perhaps matching TRBD1 (6 bases). The germline V gene encodes CDR1 LGHDT and CDR2 YNNKEL (reference sequence). This CDR3 spans 17 amino acids. V was trimmed by 3 bases and J by 0 bases, leaving 15 bases between them.

This clone has just one count. The chain joins TRBV15 to TRBJ1-4, with TRBD1 as a possible D gene (6 bases). The CDR3 spans 15 residues. V dropped 1 base and J dropped 5 bases, with 11 bases sitting between them. CDR1 is LNHNV, CDR2 YYDKDF, per germline (reference sequence). In DNA form, the CDR3 reads TGTGCCACCAGCAGAGTGTGGGGGGCCAATGAAAAACTGTTTTTT. It encodes CATSRVWGANEKLFF. Filled out from reference TRBV15 and TRBJ1-4, the complete variable domain reads DAMVIQNPRYQVTQFGKPVTLSCSQTLNHNVMYWYQQKSSQAPKLLFHYYDKDFNNEADTPDNFQSRRPNTSFCFLDIRSPGLGDTAMYLCATSRVWGANEKLFFGSGTQLSVL.

The table lists this clone with a few counts. This chain connects TRBV23-1 to TRBJ1-1, with no clear D. TRBV23-1 is given ORF status, its function remaining uncertain. V shed 4 bases and J shed 5 bases, with 26 bases lying between them. The CDR3 spans 18 residues. The CDR3 DNA reads as TGCGCCAGCAGTCGTCGGCTCAGTGAGACGAGTAGGTGGACTGAAGCTTTCTTT. It translates to CASSRRLSETSRWTEAFF.

Of note for this clone: Other DNA variants within this sample encode the same CDR3. The genes are TRBV4-3 and TRBJ1-2; D not certain. Germline lookup yields CDR1 LGHNA and CDR2 YSLEER. Trimming removed 0 bases at V and 5 bases at J, with 13 bases between. CDR3 length equals 15 residues. The CDR3 DNA follows: TGCGCCAGCAGCCAAGACAGAGGAGACGGGTATGGCTACACCTTC. Protein product: CASSQDRGDGYGYTF.